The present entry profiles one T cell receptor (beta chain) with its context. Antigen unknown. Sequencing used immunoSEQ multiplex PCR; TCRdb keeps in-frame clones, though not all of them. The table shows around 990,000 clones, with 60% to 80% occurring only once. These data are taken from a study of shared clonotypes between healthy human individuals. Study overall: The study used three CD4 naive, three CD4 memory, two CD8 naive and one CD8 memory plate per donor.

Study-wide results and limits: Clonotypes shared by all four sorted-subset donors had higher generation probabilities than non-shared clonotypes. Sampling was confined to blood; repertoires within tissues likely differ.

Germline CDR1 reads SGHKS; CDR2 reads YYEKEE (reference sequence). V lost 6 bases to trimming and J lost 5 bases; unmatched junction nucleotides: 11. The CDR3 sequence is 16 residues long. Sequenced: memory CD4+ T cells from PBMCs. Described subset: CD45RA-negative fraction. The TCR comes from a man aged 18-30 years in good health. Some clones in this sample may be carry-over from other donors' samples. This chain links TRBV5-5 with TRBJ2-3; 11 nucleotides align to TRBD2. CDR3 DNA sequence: TGTGCCAGCACCAAATCTAGCGGGAGGTCTGGAGATACGCAGTATTTT. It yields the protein CASTKSSGRSGDTQYF.